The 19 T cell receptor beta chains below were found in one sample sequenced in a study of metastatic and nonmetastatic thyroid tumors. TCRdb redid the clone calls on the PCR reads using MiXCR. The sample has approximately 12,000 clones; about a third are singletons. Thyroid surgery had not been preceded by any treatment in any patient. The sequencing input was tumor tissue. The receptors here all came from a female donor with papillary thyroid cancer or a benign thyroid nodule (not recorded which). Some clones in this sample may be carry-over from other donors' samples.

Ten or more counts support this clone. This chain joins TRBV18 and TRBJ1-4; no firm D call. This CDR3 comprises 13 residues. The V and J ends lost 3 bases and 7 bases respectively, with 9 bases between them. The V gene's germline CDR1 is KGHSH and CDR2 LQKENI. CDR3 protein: CASSPEGGEKLFF. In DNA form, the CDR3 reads TGTGCCAGCTCACCTGAGGGTGGTGAAAAACTGTTTTTT.

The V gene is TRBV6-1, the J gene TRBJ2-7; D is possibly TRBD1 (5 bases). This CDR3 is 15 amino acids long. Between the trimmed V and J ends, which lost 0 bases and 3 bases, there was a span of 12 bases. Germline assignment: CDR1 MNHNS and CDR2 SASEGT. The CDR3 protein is CASSEALGVFYEQYF. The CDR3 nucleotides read TGTGCCAGCAGTGAAGCGTTAGGGGTTTTCTACGAGCAGTACTTC.

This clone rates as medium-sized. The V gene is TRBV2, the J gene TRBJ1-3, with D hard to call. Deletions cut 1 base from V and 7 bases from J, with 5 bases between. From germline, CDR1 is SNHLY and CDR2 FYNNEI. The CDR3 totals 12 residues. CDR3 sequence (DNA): TGTGCCAGCAGTGAAGGGAGGAACACCATATATTTT. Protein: CASSEGRNTIYF.

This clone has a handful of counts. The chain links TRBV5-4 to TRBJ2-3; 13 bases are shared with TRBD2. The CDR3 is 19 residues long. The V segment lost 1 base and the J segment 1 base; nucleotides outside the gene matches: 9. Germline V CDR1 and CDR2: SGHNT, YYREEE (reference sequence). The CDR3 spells CASSLWGTSGIARTDTQYF. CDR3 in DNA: TGTGCCAGCAGCTTGTGGGGGACTAGCGGGATTGCCCGCACAGATACGCAGTATTTT.

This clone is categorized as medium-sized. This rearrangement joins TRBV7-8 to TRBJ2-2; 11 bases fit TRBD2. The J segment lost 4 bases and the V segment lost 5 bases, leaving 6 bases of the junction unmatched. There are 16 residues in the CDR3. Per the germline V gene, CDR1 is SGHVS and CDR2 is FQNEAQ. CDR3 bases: TGTGCCAGCAGCCCCCTAGCGGGAGGAGCCACCGGGGAGCTGTTTTTT. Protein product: CASSPLAGGATGELFF.

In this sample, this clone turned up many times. CDR3 loop: CASSLTTPGQGAAGELFF. The CDR3 DNA reads TGTGCCAGCAGCCTGACAACCCCGGGACAGGGGGCGGCCGGGGAGCTGTTTTTT. The chain employs TRBV12-3 or TRBV12-4 and TRBJ2-2, with TRBD1 matching 12 bases. V dropped 6 bases and J dropped 6; count of bases not matched to a gene: 14. This CDR3 is built from 18 residues.

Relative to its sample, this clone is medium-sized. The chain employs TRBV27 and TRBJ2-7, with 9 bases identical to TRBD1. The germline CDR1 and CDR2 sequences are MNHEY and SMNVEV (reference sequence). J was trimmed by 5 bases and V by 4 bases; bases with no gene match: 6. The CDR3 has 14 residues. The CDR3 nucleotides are TGTGCCAGCAGTTCCCCTCGGACAGGGGACGAGCAGTACTTC. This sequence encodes CASSSPRTGDEQYF.

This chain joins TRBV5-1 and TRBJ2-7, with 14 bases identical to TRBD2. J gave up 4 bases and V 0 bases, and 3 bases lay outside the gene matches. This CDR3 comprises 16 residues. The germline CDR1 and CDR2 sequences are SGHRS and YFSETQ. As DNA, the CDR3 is TGCGCCAGCAGCTTGGCCGGGACTAGCGGGGGATACGAGCAGTACTTC. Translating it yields CASSLAGTSGGYEQYF.

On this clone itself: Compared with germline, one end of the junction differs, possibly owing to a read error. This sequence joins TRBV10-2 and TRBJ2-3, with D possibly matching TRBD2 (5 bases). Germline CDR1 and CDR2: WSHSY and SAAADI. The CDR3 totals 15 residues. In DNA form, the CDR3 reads TGCGCCAGCAGTGTGTCGACTCGGGGTTCCGATACGCATTATTTT. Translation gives CASSVSTRGSDTHYF.

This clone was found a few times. The CDR3 here is CASSRGGQLYEQYF. CDR3 bases: TGTGCCAGCAGTCGGGGTGGACAGTTGTACGAGCAGTACTTC. The chain combines TRBV12-3 or TRBV12-4 with TRBJ2-7; D perhaps matches TRBD1 (6 bases). The V end lost 5 bases, the J end lost 4 bases, and 15 bases lay between the germline ends. CDR3 size: 14 residues.

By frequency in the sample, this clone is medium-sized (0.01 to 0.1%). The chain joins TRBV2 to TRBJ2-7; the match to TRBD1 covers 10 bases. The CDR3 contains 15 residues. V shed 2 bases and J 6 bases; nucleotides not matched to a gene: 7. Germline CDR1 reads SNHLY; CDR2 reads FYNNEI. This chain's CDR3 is CASSERSGTGVEQYF. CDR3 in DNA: TGTGCCAGCAGTGAAAGGTCAGGGACAGGGGTCGAGCAGTACTTC.

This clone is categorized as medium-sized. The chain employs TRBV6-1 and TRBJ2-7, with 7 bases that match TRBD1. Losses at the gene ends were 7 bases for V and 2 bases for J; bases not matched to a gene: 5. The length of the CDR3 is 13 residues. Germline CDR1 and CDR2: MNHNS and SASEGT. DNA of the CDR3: TGTGCCAGCATTCTCGGACAGGCCTACGAGCAGTACTTC. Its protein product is CASILGQAYEQYF.

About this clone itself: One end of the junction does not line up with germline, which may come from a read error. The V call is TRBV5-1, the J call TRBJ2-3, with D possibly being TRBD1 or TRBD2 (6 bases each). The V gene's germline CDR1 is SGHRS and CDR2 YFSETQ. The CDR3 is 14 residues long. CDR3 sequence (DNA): TGCTCCAGCAGCCCCGGGGGCTTGACAGATACGCAGTATTTT. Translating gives CSSSPGGLTDTQYF. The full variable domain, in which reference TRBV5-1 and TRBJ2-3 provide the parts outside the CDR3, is KAGVTQTPRYLIKTRGQQVTLSCSPISGHRSVSWYQQTPGQGLQFLFEYFSETQRNKGNFPGRFSGRQFSNSRSEMNVSTLELGDSALYLCSSSPGGLTDTQYFGPGTRLTVL.

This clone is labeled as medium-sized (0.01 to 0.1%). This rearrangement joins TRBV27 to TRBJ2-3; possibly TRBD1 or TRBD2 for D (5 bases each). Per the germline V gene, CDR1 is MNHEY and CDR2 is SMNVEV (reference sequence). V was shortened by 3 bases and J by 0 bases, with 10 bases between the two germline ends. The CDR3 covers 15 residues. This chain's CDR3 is CASSLGPTSTDTQYF. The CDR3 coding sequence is TGTGCCAGCAGTTTGGGACCGACTAGCACAGATACGCAGTATTTT.

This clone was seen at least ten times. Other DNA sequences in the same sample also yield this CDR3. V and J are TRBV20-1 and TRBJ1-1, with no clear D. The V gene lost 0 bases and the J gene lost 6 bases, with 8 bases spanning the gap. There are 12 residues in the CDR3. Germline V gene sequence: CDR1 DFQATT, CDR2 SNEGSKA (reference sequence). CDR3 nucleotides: TGCAGTGCTAGAGATGGTAGCGCTGAAGCTTTCTTT. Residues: CSARDGSAEAFF.

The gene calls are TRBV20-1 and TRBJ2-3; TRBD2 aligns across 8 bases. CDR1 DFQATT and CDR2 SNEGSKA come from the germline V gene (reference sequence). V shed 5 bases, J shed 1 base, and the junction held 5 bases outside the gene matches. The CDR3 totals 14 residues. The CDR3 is CSADSGKGTDTQYF. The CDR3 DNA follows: TGCAGTGCTGATAGCGGGAAGGGCACAGATACGCAGTATTTT.

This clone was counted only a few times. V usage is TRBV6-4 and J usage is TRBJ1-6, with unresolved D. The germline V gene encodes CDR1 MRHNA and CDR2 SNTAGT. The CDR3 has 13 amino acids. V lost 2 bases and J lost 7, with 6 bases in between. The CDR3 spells CASSDRENSPLHF. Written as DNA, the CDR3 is TGTGCCAGCAGTGACAGGGAGAATTCACCCCTCCACTTT.

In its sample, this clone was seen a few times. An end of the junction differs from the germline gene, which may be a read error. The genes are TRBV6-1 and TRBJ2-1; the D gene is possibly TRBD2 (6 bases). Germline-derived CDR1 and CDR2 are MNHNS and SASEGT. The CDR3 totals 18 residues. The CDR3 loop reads CASSGRPGLQSSYSERFF. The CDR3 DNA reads TGTGCCAGCAGTGGCCGTCCGGGACTCCAGAGCTCCTACAGTGAGCGGTTCTTC.

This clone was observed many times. The CDR3 DNA reads TGTGCCAGCAGTAATAAAAACATTCAGTACTTC. This translates into CASSNKNIQYF. V and J are TRBV25-1 and TRBJ2-4; D uncertain. The germline CDR1 and CDR2 sequences are MGHDK and SYGVNS. V was clipped by 5 bases and J by 4 bases, with 3 bases between them. This CDR3 comprises 11 residues.